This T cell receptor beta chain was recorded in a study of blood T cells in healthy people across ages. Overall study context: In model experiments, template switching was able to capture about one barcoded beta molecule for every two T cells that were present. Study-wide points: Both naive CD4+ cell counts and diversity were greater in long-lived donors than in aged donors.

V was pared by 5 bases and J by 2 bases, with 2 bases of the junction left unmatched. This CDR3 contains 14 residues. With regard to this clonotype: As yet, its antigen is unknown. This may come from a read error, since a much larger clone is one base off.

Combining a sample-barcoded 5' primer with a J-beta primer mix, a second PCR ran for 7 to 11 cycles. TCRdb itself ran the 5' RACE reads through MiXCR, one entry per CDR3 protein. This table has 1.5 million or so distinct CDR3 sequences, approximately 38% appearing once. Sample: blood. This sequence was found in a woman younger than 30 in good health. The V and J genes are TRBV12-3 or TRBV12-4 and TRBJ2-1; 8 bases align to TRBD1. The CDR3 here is CASSKQGAYNEQFF. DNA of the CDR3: TGTGCCAGCAGTAAACAGGGGGCCTACAATGAGCAGTTCTTC.